The clone carrying this T cell receptor beta chain has only a few counts. Per the original methods: Quantification of nucleated cells was approximated via reference gene primer amplification. Some clones are missing from TCRdb's copy, which holds only in-frame ones; the method was immunoSEQ multiplex PCR. D and trimming were read from the DNA, whereas the V and J calls and clone size are those reported in that table. The repertoire holds a few hundred thousand clones, with 70% to 90% as singletons. These data are taken from a study of blood T cell repertoires in COVID-19. Study in general: Collection of acute and convalescent COVID-19 samples took place in the United States, Italy and Spain. Sources were T cells, B-cell-depleted T cells, or PBMCs; the material itself was cDNA or gDNA.

V dropped 0 bases and J dropped 4 bases, with 13 bases sitting between them. The CDR3 is 15 amino acids. The sequenced material came from peripheral blood. The clonotype was recovered from a human donor in a cohort sampled during active COVID-19. The V gene is TRBV6-7, the J gene TRBJ2-7; perhaps TRBD2 as D (5 bases). TRBV6-7 belongs to the ORF category, with a function that is uncertain. In DNA form, the CDR3 reads TGTGCCAGCAGTTACTCGACGGCGGGTACGTACGAGCAGTACTTC. Translated: CASSYSTAGTYEQYF.